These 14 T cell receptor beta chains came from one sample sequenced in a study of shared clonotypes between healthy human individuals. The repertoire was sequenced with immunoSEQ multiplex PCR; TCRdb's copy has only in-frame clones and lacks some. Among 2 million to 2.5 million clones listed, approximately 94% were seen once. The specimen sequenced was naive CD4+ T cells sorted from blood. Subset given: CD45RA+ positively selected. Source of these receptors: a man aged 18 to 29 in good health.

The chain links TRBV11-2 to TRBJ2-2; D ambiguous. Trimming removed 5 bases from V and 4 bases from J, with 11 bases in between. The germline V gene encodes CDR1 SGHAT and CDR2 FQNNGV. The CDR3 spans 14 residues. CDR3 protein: CASSPLTTTGELFF. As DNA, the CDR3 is TGTGCCAGCAGCCCCTTGACGACCACCGGGGAGCTGTTTTTT.

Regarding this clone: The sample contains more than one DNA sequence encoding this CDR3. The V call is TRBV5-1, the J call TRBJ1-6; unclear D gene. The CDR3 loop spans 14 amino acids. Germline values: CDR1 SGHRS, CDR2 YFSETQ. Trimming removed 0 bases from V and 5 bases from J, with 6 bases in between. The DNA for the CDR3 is TGCGCCAGCAGCTTGGAAGGGCATAATTCACCCCTCCACTTT. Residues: CASSLEGHNSPLHF.

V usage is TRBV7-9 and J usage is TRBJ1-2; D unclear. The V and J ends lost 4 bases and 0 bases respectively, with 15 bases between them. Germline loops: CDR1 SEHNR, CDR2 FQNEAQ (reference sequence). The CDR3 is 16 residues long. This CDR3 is CASSSGRAEANYGYTF. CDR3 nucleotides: TGTGCCAGCAGCTCAGGACGGGCGGAAGCTAACTATGGCTACACCTTC.

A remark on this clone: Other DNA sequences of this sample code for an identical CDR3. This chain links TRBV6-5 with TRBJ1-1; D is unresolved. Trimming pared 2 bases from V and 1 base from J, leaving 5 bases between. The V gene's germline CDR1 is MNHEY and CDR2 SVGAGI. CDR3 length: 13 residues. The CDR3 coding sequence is TGTGCCAGCAGTTACGGACGGAACACTGAAGCTTTCTTT. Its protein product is CASSYGRNTEAFF.

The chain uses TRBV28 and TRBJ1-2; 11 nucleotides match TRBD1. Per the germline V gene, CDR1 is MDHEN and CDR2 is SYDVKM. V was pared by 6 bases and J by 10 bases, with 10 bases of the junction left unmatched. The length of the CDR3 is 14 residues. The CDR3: CASRLLGQGGLYTF. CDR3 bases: TGTGCCAGCAGATTGTTGGGACAGGGGGGACTCTACACCTTC.

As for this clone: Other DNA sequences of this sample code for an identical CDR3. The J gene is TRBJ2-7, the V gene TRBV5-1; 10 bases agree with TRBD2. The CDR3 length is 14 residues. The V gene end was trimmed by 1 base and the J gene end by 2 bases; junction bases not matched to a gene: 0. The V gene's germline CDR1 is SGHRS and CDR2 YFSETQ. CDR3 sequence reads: CASSLTSGAYEQYF. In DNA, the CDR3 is TGCGCCAGCAGCTTGACTAGCGGGGCCTACGAGCAGTACTTC.

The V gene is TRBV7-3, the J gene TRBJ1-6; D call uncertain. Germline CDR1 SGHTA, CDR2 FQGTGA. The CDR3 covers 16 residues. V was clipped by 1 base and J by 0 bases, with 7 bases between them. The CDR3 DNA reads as TGTGCCAGCAGCTTAATGCCGAGCTCCTATAATTCACCCCTCCACTTT. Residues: CASSLMPSSYNSPLHF. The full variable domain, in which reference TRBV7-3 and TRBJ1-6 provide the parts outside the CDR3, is GAGVSQTPSNKVTEKGKYVELRCDPISGHTALYWYRQSLGQGPEFLIYFQGTGAADDSGLPNDRFFAVRPEGSVSTLKIQRTERGDSAVYLCASSLMPSSYNSPLHFGNGTRLTVT.

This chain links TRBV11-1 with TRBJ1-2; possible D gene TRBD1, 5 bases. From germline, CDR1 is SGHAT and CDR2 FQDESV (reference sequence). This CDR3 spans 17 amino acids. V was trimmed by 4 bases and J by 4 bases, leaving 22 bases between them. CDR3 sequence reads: CASSSTFRRGNGYGYTF. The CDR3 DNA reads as TGTGCCAGCAGCTCCACTTTTCGGAGGGGAAATGGCTATGGCTACACCTTC.

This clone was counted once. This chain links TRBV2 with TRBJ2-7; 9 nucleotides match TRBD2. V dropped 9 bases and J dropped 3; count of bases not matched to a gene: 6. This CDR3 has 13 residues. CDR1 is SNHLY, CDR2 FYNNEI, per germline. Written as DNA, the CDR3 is TGTGCCAGGGGTAGCGGGAGTAACTACGAGCAGTACTTC. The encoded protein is CARGSGSNYEQYF.

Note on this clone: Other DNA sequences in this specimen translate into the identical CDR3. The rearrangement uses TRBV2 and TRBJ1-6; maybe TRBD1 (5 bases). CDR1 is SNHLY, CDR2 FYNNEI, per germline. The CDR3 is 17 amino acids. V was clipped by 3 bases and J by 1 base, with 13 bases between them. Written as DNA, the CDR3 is TGTGCCAGCAGTGAGGGGGGGGGATTTTCCTATAATTCACCCCTCCACTTT. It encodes CASSEGGGFSYNSPLHF.

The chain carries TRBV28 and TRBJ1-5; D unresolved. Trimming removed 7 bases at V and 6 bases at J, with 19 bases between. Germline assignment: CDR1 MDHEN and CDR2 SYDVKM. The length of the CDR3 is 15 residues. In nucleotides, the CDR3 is TGTGCCAGCACATCTGGACCCCAACGTCTTCAGCCCCAGCATTTT. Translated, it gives CASTSGPQRLQPQHF.

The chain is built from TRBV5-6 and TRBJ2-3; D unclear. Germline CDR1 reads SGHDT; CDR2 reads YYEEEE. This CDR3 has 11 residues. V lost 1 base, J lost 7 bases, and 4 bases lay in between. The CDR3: CASSLSYTQYF. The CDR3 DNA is TGTGCCAGCAGCTTGAGCTATACGCAGTATTTT.

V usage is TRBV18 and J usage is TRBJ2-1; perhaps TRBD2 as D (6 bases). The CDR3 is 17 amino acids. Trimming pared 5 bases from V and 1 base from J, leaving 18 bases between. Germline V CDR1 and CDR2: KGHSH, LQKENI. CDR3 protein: CASSEPLRGISYNEQFF. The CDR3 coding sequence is TGTGCCAGCTCAGAACCCCTCCGCGGGATATCCTACAATGAGCAGTTCTTC.

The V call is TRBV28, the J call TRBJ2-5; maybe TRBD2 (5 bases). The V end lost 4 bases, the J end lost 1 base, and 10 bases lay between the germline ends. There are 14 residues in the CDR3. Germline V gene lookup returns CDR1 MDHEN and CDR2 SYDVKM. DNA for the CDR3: TGTGCCAGCAGTTCCACGGACTTCCAAGAGACCCAGTACTTC. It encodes CASSSTDFQETQYF. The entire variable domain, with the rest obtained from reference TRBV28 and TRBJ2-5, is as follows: DVKVTQSSRYLVKRTGEKVFLECVQDMDHENMFWYRQDPGLGLRLIYFSYDVKMKEKGDIPEGYSVSREKKERFSLILESASTNQTSMYLCASSSTDFQETQYFGPGTRLLVL.